This TCR beta chain was captured in a study of memory CD4+ T cells and cytomegalovirus serostatus. There are 13 residues in the CDR3. Per germline, CDR1 KGHSH and CDR2 LQKENI. V lost 3 bases to trimming and J lost 4 bases, with 9 bases between them. Original handling: After removing out-of-frame reads, over 2 million distinct TCRbeta sequences remained. The table came from immunoSEQ multiplex PCR; TCRdb's copy has only in-frame clones and leaves some out. Clone size and the V and J calls come from that table; the DNA yielded D and trimming. The data contain 75,000 to 90,000 clones, around 80% of them singletons. The sort gate was single viable CD3+CD4+CD8-CD45RO+ cells for memory CD4+ T cells. Study-level findings and limits: Median bootstrapped AUC for CMV status was about 0.95 originally, 0.85 to 0.92 US-trained.

On this clone itself: As yet, its antigen is unknown.

The receptor comes from an adult in good health and CMV-seronegative. This rearrangement joins TRBV18 to TRBJ1-2; weak D call: TRBD1 (6 bases). Sequencing used memory CD4+ T cells from blood. In DNA form, the CDR3 reads TGTGCCAGCTCACCGGACAGCATCTATGGCTACACCTTC. As protein: CASSPDSIYGYTF.